This entry describes one TCR beta chain. No antigen is known for it. Per-base quality was not reported, and no clone a single base away is much larger than it. This entry comes from a study of T cell repertoires in cytomegalovirus infection (dated by TCRdb to 2018 to 2020). With regard to the full study: The peptide stimulations were aimed at well-studied HLA-B-restricted epitopes as well as recently identified HLA-C-restricted CMV epitopes, whose presentation resists viral immunomodulation. Donor HLA type was relevant to the analysis, because carriage of CMV infection together with the matching HLA type was indicated by public TCR beta signatures.

The research as a whole found: The ex vivo response was dominated by HLA-C-restricted CMV-specific TCR beta clonotypes, and the single most frequent clonotype in two of eight donors was supplied by these HLA-C-restricted clonotypes. Carriers of CMV infection plus the relevant HLA type were discriminated by the cumulative frequency of public TCR beta family members in the study cohort and in an independent 352-donor cohort.

CDR1 LNHDA and CDR2 SQIVND were looked up in the germline V gene (reference sequence). The CDR3 goes from the cysteine to the phenylalanine over 15 residues. The entry retains the CDR3 DNA only, 45 bases that are in frame from base 1. V is pruned by 7 bases and J by 0 bases, leaving 8 bases of the junction without a gene match. The intended sense of this specimen's treatment or condition label: in vitro stimulation with specific CMV peptide epitopes to enrich CMV-specific T cells. The sequencer was an Illumina HiSeq 1500. Starting from the raw public reads, TCRdb applied fastp trimming at Q25, assembled clones with MiXCR and retained in-frame beta chains. Merged by CDR3 protein, the rows form single entries marked with the most common genes and DNA. Here the sample has roughly 500,000 distinct CDR3 sequences; 30% to 40% occur a single time. The ten top clones hold roughly a sixth of the sample.

This chain joins TRBV19 to TRBJ2-5; 7 junctional bases match TRBD1. The origin of this receptor is a human donor in good health (CMV status not recorded). Some clones in this sample may be carry-over from other donors' samples. Sample: cultured PBMCs, taken from culture after CMV antigen stimulation. The base sequence is TGTGCCAGTAACCCGGGACAGCGGAACCAAGAGACCCAGTACTTC. This codes for CASNPGQRNQETQYF.